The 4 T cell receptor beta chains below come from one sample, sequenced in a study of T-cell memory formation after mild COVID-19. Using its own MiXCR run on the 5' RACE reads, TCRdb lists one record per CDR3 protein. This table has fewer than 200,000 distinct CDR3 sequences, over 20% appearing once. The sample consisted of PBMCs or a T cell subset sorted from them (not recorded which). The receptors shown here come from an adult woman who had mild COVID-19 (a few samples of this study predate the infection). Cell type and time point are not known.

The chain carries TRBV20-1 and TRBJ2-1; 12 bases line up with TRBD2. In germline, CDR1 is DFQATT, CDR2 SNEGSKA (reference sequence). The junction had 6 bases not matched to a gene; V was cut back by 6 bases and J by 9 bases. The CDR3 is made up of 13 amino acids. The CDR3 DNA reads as TGCAGTGCAAACCCTAGCGGGAGGGCTGAGCAGTTCTTC. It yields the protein CSANPSGRAEQFF.

The CDR3 protein is CSSGSNEQFF. In nucleotides, the CDR3 is TGTTCTAGCGGGAGCAATGAGCAGTTCTTC. The rearrangement links TRBV12-3 or TRBV12-4 to TRBJ2-1; TRBD2 aligns across 10 bases. CDR3 length: 10 residues.

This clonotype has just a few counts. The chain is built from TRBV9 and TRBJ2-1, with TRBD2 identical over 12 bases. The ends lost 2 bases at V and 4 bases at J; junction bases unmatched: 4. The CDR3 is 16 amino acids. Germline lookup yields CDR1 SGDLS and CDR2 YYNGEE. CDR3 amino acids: CASSVPGTSGYNEQFF. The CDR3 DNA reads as TGTGCCAGCAGCGTTCCCGGGACTAGCGGGTACAATGAGCAGTTCTTC.

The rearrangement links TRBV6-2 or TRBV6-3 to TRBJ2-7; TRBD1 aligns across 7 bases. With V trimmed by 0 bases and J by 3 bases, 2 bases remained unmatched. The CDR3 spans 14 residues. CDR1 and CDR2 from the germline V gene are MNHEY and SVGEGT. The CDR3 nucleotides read TGTGCCAGCAGTTACTCGGGACAGCTCTACGAGCAGTACTTC. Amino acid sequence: CASSYSGQLYEQYF.